The table lists the clone carrying this T cell receptor (beta chain) with a count of one. Antigen: not known. Germline V lookup: CDR1 MDHEN, CDR2 SYDVKM. The CDR3 is 12 residues long. V lost 4 bases and J lost 4, with 7 bases in between. This sample was included in a study of long-term antiretroviral therapy in people with HIV. Study conclusions and caveats: Comparison with controls showed narrower CDR3 length ranges in HIV repertoires.

Version v3.0 of the immunoSEQ assay ran at survey level. The method was immunoSEQ multiplex PCR; TCRdb's version includes in-frame clones alone and lacks a portion of them. The sample carries just under 35,000 clones, approximately 84% recorded once. The J gene is TRBJ1-2, the V gene TRBV28; D is unresolved. This sequence originates from a woman aged 25 to 39 with HIV. The specimen comprised unsorted PBMCs, sampled approximately 2.9 years before starting antiretroviral therapy. CDR3 loop: CASSWGSYGYTF. In DNA, the CDR3 is TGTGCCAGCAGTTGGGGAAGCTATGGCTACACCTTC.